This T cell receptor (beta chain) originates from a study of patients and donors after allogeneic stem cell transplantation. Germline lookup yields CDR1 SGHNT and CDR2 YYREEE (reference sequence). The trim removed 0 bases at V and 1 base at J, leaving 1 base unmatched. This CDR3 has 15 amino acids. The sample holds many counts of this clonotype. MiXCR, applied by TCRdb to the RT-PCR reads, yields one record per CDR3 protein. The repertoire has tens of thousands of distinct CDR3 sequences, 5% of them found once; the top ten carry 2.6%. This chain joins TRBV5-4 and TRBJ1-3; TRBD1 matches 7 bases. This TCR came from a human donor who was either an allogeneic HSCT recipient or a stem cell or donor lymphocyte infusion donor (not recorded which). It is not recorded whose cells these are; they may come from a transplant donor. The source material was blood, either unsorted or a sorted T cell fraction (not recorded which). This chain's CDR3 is CASSLGGQSGNTIYF. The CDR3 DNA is TGTGCCAGCAGCTTGGGGGGACAGTCTGGAAACACCATATATTTT.